These 27 T cell receptor beta chains were all obtained from the same sample, sequenced in a study of cytomegalovirus exposure and HLA in healthy donors (dated by TCRdb to the late 2010s). Receptors were amplified or captured by the immunoSEQ multiplex PCR assay. The multiplex PCR relied on a mix of 60 forward primers for TCR Vbeta segments and 13 reverse primers for TCR Jbeta segments. TCRdb re-hosts the immuneACCESS table, in-frame sequences only. Its copies lack some clones; in the studies checked, an unresolved V gene accounts for under half of them, and the cause for the rest is not known. The sample table holds over 110,000 clones, of which approximately 80% were seen once. The ten top clones hold around 6.6% of the sample. What was sequenced was PBMCs. These receptors were obtained from a woman aged 40 to 55 in good health and CMV-seropositive.

This clone was counted once. This chain links TRBV18 with TRBJ2-5, with 9 bases aligning to TRBD1. Germline CDR1 reads KGHSH; CDR2 reads LQKENI. The CDR3 has 15 amino acids. Trimming took 3 bases from V and 4 from J; bases not matched to a gene: 6. CDR3 bases: TGTGCCAGCTCACCTCAACAGGGGGCAGGAGAGACCCAGTACTTC. Translation gives CASSPQQGAGETQYF.

V and J are TRBV28 and TRBJ2-7; 10 bases map to TRBD2. Trimming took 5 bases from V and 6 from J; bases not matched to a gene: 10. This CDR3 spans 15 amino acids. Germline CDR1 is MDHEN and CDR2 is SYDVKM. The CDR3 DNA follows: TGTGCCAGCAGTCCCGGGACTAGCGCCTCGGGCGAGCAGTACTTC. Translation gives CASSPGTSASGEQYF.

The rearrangement uses TRBV21-1 and TRBJ2-1; TRBD2 is the table's D call, not checked against the DNA. TRBV21-1 counts as a pseudogene. This CDR3 spans 15 amino acids. DNA for the CDR3: TGTGCCAGCAGCAAAGTTGGTAGCGCCTACAATGAGCAGTTCTTC. This codes for CASSKVGSAYNEQFF.

The gene calls are TRBV11-3 and TRBJ2-7, with D unresolved. Trimming stripped 2 bases from V and 3 bases from J, with 14 bases between. Looked up from germline, CDR1 is SGHNT and CDR2 is YENEEA. This CDR3 has 15 amino acids. The CDR3 loop reads CASSLIPVYHYEQYF. The CDR3 nucleotides read TGTGCCAGCAGCTTAATCCCGGTCTATCACTACGAGCAGTACTTC.

The genes are TRBV2 and TRBJ2-3, with 8 positions matching TRBD2. Germline assignment: CDR1 SNHLY and CDR2 FYNNEI. The trim removed 7 bases at V and 2 bases at J, leaving 8 bases unmatched. This CDR3 contains 15 residues. Here the CDR3 reads CASTRTSPYTDTQYF. CDR3 in DNA: TGTGCCAGCACCAGGACTAGCCCATACACAGATACGCAGTATTTT.

Only one count was recorded for this clone. The rearrangement joins TRBV28 to TRBJ2-5; 7 bases are a match to TRBD2. The J segment lost 7 bases and the V segment lost 7 bases, leaving 12 bases of the junction unmatched. The V gene's germline CDR1 is MDHEN and CDR2 SYDVKM. The CDR3 loop spans 14 amino acids. The CDR3 loop is CASTPWGGSGTQYF. For the CDR3, the DNA is TGTGCCAGCACTCCATGGGGGGGTTCGGGGACCCAGTACTTC.

CDR3 DNA: TGTGCCAGCAGTCCAGGACTAAGGGCAGATACGCAGTATTTT. It translates to CASSPGLRADTQYF. This chain links TRBV11-3 with TRBJ2-3, with a possible D match to TRBD2 (6 bases). This CDR3 region has 14 residues. Germline V gene data show CDR1 as SGHNT and CDR2 as YENEEA. V lost 6 bases, J lost 4 bases, and 14 bases lay in between.

The genes are TRBV12-5 and TRBJ2-7, with no clear D. Trimming removed 4 bases at V and 8 bases at J, with 9 bases between. Germline-derived CDR1 and CDR2 are LGHNT and FRNRAP. The CDR3 loop spans 11 amino acids. The CDR3 is CASGSTDKQYF. Here the CDR3 DNA reads TGTGCTAGTGGTTCTACAGACAAGCAGTACTTC. Drawing the rest from reference TRBV12-5 and TRBJ2-7, the complete variable domain is DARVTQTPRHKVTEMGQEVTMRCQPILGHNTVFWYRQTMMQGLELLAYFRNRAPLDDSGMPKDRFSAEMPDATLATLKIQPSEPRDSAVYFCASGSTDKQYFGPGTRLTVT.

A few counts support this clone. V is TRBV5-1 and J is TRBJ2-7; the D gene is possibly TRBD1 (6 bases). The V gene lost 7 bases and the J gene lost 3 bases, with 14 bases spanning the gap. The length of the CDR3 is 13 residues. Germline values: CDR1 SGHRS, CDR2 YFSETQ. In DNA, the CDR3 is TGCGCCAGCGCACAGGGTTTCCTCTACGAGCAGTACTTC. Translation: CASAQGFLYEQYF.

The chain combines TRBV27 with TRBJ2-4; TRBD1 matches at 8 bases. Germline trimming cut 2 bases from V and 7 bases from J; bases unmatched to any gene: 4. The CDR3 spans 14 residues. Germline CDR1 and CDR2: MNHEY and SMNVEV (reference sequence). CDR3 region: CASSLQGASNIQYF. CDR3 DNA sequence: TGTGCCAGCAGTTTACAGGGGGCGAGCAACATTCAGTACTTC.

The chain carries TRBV27 and TRBJ1-1, with TRBD1 matching over 8 bases. There are 17 residues in the CDR3. Germline CDR1 and CDR2: MNHEY and SMNVEV (reference sequence). Trimming took 5 bases from V and 0 from J; bases not matched to a gene: 11. The CDR3 bases are TGTGCCAGCAGTCCCGGCCAGGGGGCGATTATGAACACTGAAGCTTTCTTT. Its translation is CASSPGQGAIMNTEAFF.

This clone came up once. The chain has TRBV7-2 and TRBJ1-5; no clear D gene. The germline CDR1 and CDR2 sequences are SGHTA and FQGNSA. This CDR3 comprises 13 residues. The V and J ends lost 2 bases and 5 bases respectively, with 7 bases between them. The CDR3 DNA reads TGTGCCAGCAGCTTATGGAGGGATCAGCCCCAGCATTTT. Translating gives CASSLWRDQPQHF.

This rearrangement joins TRBV14 to TRBJ2-5; D remains ambiguous. Trimming cost V 4 bases and J 1 base, with 16 bases left between them. CDR3 length: 16 residues. Germline lookup yields CDR1 SGHDN and CDR2 FVKESK. The CDR3 here is CASSRKADLIQETQYF. CDR3 DNA sequence: TGTGCCAGCAGCCGAAAGGCGGATCTGATCCAAGAGACCCAGTACTTC.

This clone has only a few counts. The chain has TRBV28 and TRBJ1-5, with 9 bases fitting TRBD1. The CDR3 loop spans 15 amino acids. Germline CDR1 reads MDHEN; CDR2 reads SYDVKM. CDR3 DNA: TGTGCAGGGGGGACAGGGTCTTATGGCAATCAGCCCCAGCATTTT. Residues: CAGGTGSYGNQPQHF.

The rearrangement links TRBV19 to TRBJ1-1; D might be TRBD1 (6 bases). Germline loops: CDR1 LNHDA, CDR2 SQIVND (reference sequence). Trimming removed 7 bases at V and 5 bases at J, with 11 bases between. The CDR3 sequence is 12 residues long. CDR3 region: CASIGGWTEAFF. CDR3 DNA sequence: TGTGCCAGTATTGGGGGCTGGACTGAAGCTTTCTTT.

The chain recombines TRBV2 with TRBJ2-3, with 12 nucleotides matching TRBD1. Germline CDR1 is SNHLY and CDR2 is FYNNEI. With V trimmed by 7 bases and J by 1 base, 6 bases remained unmatched. This CDR3 spans 16 amino acids. CDR3 nucleotide sequence: TGTGCCAGCAATGGGGGACAGGGGGCGCGCACAGATACGCAGTATTTT. This gives the protein CASNGGQGARTDTQYF.

The rearrangement links TRBV2 to TRBJ2-1; D is perhaps TRBD1 (5 bases). Deletions cut 8 bases from V and 12 bases from J, with 20 bases between. Per the germline V gene, CDR1 is SNHLY and CDR2 is FYNNEI. CDR3 length: 13 residues. The CDR3 sequence: CASQGESKMRQFF. The CDR3 DNA is TGTGCCAGCCAAGGGGAAAGCAAGATGAGGCAGTTCTTC.

The chain has TRBV6-4 and TRBJ2-1; 13 bases map to TRBD2. Germline V gives CDR1 MRHNA, CDR2 SNTAGT. CDR3 length equals 18 residues. Losses at the gene ends were 4 bases for V and 7 bases for J; bases not matched to a gene: 13. CDR3 loop: CASSARGRTSGSINEQFF. The CDR3 DNA reads TGTGCCAGCAGTGCCCGGGGTCGGACTAGCGGGAGTATAAATGAGCAGTTCTTC.

The chain links TRBV30 to TRBJ1-2; 10 positions agree with TRBD1. Germline assignment: CDR1 GTSNPN and CDR2 SVGIG (reference sequence). The CDR3 runs to 12 residues. V lost 3 bases and J lost 9; bases outside the gene matches: 4. The CDR3 region is CAWSRDRGRYTF. In nucleotides, the CDR3 is TGTGCCTGGAGCAGGGACAGGGGACGCTACACCTTC.

This clone has just a few counts. The V gene is TRBV19, the J gene TRBJ2-7, with a weak D call TRBD1 (5 bases). The germline V gene has CDR1 LNHDA and CDR2 SQIVND (reference sequence). The V and J ends lost 1 base and 2 bases respectively, with 12 bases between them. The CDR3 is 15 residues long. The CDR3 here is CASSIGGQIAYEQYF. Here the CDR3 DNA reads TGTGCCAGTAGTATAGGGGGCCAGATCGCCTACGAGCAGTACTTC.

V is TRBV5-1 and J is TRBJ2-7, with D unresolved. The CDR3 has 14 amino acids. Deletions cut 4 bases from V and 1 base from J, with 12 bases between. Germline V lookup: CDR1 SGHRS, CDR2 YFSETQ. Written as DNA, the CDR3 is TGCGCCAGCAGCCGATCCAAGAGTTCCTACGAGCAGTACTTC. Amino acids: CASSRSKSSYEQYF.

The J gene is TRBJ2-3, the V gene TRBV2, with TRBD1 matching 10 bases. The CDR3 is made up of 15 amino acids. The J segment lost 1 base and the V segment lost 8 bases, leaving 6 bases of the junction unmatched. The germline V gene encodes CDR1 SNHLY and CDR2 FYNNEI. CDR3 coding DNA: TGTGCCAGCTTTTCCGGGACAGGGGGCACAGATACGCAGTATTTT. This sequence encodes CASFSGTGGTDTQYF.

This clone was picked up one time. The V and J genes are TRBV7-6 and TRBJ2-1; TRBD2 is a possible D gene (5 bases). V was trimmed by 5 bases and J by 2 bases, leaving 16 bases between them. The CDR3 has 16 amino acids. CDR1 and CDR2 (germline): SGHVS, FNYEAQ. CDR3 loop: CASSPFAGQPYNEQFF. DNA for the CDR3: TGTGCCAGCAGCCCTTTCGCGGGTCAGCCCTACAATGAGCAGTTCTTC. Using reference TRBV7-6 and TRBJ2-1 for the parts outside the CDR3, the full variable domain is GAGVSQSPRYKVTKRGQDVALRCDPISGHVSLYWYRQALGQGPEFLTYFNYEAQQDKSGLPNDRFSAERPEGSISTLTIQRTEQRDSAMYRCASSPFAGQPYNEQFFGPGTRLTVL.

This chain uses TRBV7-9 with TRBJ2-7; D unclear. This CDR3 contains 18 residues. From germline, CDR1 is SEHNR and CDR2 FQNEAQ (reference sequence). The V and J ends lost 5 bases and 2 bases respectively, with 25 bases between them. The CDR3 bases are TGTGCCAGCAGCATCAAAGGCCGCGGCTTTGCAGCCACCTACGAGCAGTACTTC. Translated, it gives CASSIKGRGFAATYEQYF.

The chain links TRBV5-1 to TRBJ2-2; 7 bases agree with TRBD1. Germline values: CDR1 SGHRS, CDR2 YFSETQ. V was pared by 6 bases and J by 5 bases, with 7 bases of the junction left unmatched. The CDR3 is made up of 14 amino acids. The CDR3 nucleotides read TGCGCCAGCAAACAGGGGACCGGAACCGGGGAGCTGTTTTTT. Translation: CASKQGTGTGELFF.

The CDR3 loop is CASSPEDSMNTGELFF. The CDR3 DNA is TGTGCCAGCTCACCAGAGGACAGCATGAACACCGGGGAGCTGTTTTTT. This chain connects TRBV18 to TRBJ2-2, with D possibly matching TRBD1 (6 bases). CDR3 length: 16 residues. Trimming took 2 bases from V and 1 from J, leaving 11 bases between them. Germline CDR1 KGHSH, CDR2 LQKENI.

Written as DNA, the CDR3 is TGTGCCAGCAGGGGGGCGGACCAAGAGGGCGAGCAGTACTTC. Its protein product is CASRGADQEGEQYF. The V call is TRBV2, the J call TRBJ2-7; a possible D gene is TRBD1 (6 bases). Germline assignment: CDR1 SNHLY and CDR2 FYNNEI. The CDR3 runs to 14 residues. The V and J ends lost 6 bases and 6 bases respectively, with 18 bases between them.